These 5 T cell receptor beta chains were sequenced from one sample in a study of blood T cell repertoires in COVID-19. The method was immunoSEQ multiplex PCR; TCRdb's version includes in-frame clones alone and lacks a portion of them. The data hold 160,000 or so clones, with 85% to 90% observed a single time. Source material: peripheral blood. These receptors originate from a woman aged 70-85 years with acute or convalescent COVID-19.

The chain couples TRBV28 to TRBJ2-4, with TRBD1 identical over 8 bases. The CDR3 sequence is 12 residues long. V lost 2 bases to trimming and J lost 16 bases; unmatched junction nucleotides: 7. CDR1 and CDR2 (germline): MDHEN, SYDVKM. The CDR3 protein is CASSLPRGLSYF. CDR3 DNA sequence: TGTGCCAGCAGTTTACCCAGGGGGCTTTCTTACTTC.

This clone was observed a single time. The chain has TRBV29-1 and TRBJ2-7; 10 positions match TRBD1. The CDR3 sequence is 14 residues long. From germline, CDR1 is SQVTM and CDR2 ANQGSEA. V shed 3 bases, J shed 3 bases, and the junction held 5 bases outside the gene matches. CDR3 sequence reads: CSVESRDRGYEQYF. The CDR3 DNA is TGCAGCGTTGAGTCGCGGGACAGGGGCTACGAGCAGTACTTC.

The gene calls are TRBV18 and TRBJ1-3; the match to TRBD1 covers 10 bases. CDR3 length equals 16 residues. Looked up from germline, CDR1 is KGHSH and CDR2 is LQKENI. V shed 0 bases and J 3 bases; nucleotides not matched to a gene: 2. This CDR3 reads CASSPPGQGIGNTIYF. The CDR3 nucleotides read TGTGCCAGCTCACCACCGGGACAGGGGATTGGAAACACCATATATTTT.

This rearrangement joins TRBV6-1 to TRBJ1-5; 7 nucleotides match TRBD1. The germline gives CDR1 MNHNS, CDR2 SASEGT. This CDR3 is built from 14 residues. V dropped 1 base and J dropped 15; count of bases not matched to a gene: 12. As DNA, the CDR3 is TGTGCCAGCAGTGAAGGACAGGGCCATAAAGATGGGCATTTT. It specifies CASSEGQGHKDGHF.

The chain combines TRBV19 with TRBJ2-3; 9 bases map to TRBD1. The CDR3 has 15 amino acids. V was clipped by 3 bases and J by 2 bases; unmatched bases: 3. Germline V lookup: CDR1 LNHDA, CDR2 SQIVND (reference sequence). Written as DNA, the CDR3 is TGTGCCAGTAGTATGGGGACAGGGCCCACAGATACGCAGTATTTT. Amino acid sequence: CASSMGTGPTDTQYF.